These 26 T cell receptor beta chains were all obtained from the same sample, sequenced in a study of blood T cell repertoires in COVID-19. Clones were sequenced by immunoSEQ multiplex PCR, and TCRdb holds only the in-frame ones, with some missing. The sample records 100,000 to 150,000 clones, about four fifths being singletons. Sequences were obtained from peripheral blood. The source is a man aged 25 to 40 with COVID-19, enrolled during active disease.

The chain is built from TRBV6-1 and TRBJ1-2; a weak D match, TRBD1 (5 bases). Between the trimmed V and J ends, which lost 3 bases and 9 bases, there was a span of 17 bases. This CDR3 has 14 amino acids. The germline CDR1 and CDR2 sequences are MNHNS and SASEGT. CDR3 protein: CASSDEITGSSYTF. DNA for the CDR3: TGTGCCAGCAGTGACGAAATAACAGGTTCTAGCTACACCTTC.

The rearrangement uses TRBV28 and TRBJ2-7; TRBD1 might be the D (5 bases). This CDR3 has 12 residues. Germline V lookup: CDR1 MDHEN, CDR2 SYDVKM. The V end was cut by 4 bases, the J end by 4 bases, with 8 bases between. The CDR3 bases are TGTGCCAGCAGTTCGAGACAGTACGAGCAGTACTTC. Its protein product is CASSSRQYEQYF.

The V call is TRBV27, the J call TRBJ2-3; TRBD2 aligns across 14 bases. This CDR3 has 18 residues. Germline loops: CDR1 MNHEY, CDR2 SMNVEV (reference sequence). The V gene end was trimmed by 0 bases and the J gene end by 1 base; junction bases not matched to a gene: 3. The CDR3 bases are TGTGCCAGCAGTTTATCGTCGGGACTAGCGGGAGGCACAGATACGCAGTATTTT. Protein sequence: CASSLSSGLAGGTDTQYF.

A few counts support this clone. The V and J genes are TRBV11-1 and TRBJ2-1; 9 bases align to TRBD1. CDR1 is SGHAT and CDR2 is FQDESV in the germline V gene (reference sequence). J gave up 8 bases and V 3 bases, and 11 bases lay outside the gene matches. The CDR3 consists of 16 residues. The CDR3 spells CASSFLPGQGFDEQFF. The CDR3 DNA reads as TGTGCCAGCAGCTTTCTTCCGGGACAGGGTTTCGATGAGCAGTTCTTC.

The V call is TRBV30, the J call TRBJ1-2; D ambiguous. This CDR3 comprises 11 residues. Germline-derived CDR1 and CDR2 are GTSNPN and SVGIG (reference sequence). Trimming left V 2 bases short and J 4 bases short, with 5 bases between. CDR3 coding DNA: TGTGCCTGGAGTATGGCCTATGGCTACACCTTC. Translated, it gives CAWSMAYGYTF.

This chain links TRBV6-5 with TRBJ2-1, with TRBD2 matching over 15 bases. The junction had 3 bases not matched to a gene; V was cut back by 4 bases and J by 8 bases. CDR3 length: 15 residues. Germline CDR1 is MNHEY and CDR2 is SVGAGI. The CDR3 bases are TGTGCCAGCAGTTGGACTAGCGGGGGGGCATATGAGCAGTTCTTC. It encodes CASSWTSGGAYEQFF.

This chain links TRBV7-9 with TRBJ1-5; 7 bases map to TRBD1. V was clipped by 5 bases and J by 5 bases; unmatched bases: 9. The CDR3 runs 15 residues. Germline CDR1 is SEHNR and CDR2 is FQNEAQ (reference sequence). Written as DNA, the CDR3 is TGTGCCAGCAGCGACGACAGGGAAAGCGATCAGCCCCAGCATTTT. Protein: CASSDDRESDQPQHF.

The V and J genes are TRBV9 and TRBJ1-3; a possible D gene is TRBD1 (5 bases). The germline V and J ends were trimmed by 2 bases and 11 bases, with 14 bases remaining between them. This CDR3 contains 13 residues. Germline-derived CDR1 and CDR2 are SGDLS and YYNGEE. CDR3 in DNA: TGTGCCAGCAGCGTTGGGGCGGCCGCCTCCATATATTTT. Protein sequence: CASSVGAAASIYF.

The chain links TRBV10-3 to TRBJ1-6, with D uncertain. The V end was cut by 3 bases, the J end by 6 bases, with 9 bases between. Germline V CDR1 and CDR2: ENHRY, SYGVKD. CDR3 length: 14 amino acids. The CDR3 DNA reads as TGTGCCATCAGTGACGGGAGGGTTAATTCACCCCTCCACTTT. Its translation: CAISDGRVNSPLHF.

The table lists this clone with a few counts. The chain uses TRBV10-3 and TRBJ2-7, with 12 bases identical to TRBD2. Trimming cost V 2 bases and J 3 bases; bases outside gene matches: 5. Germline V gene lookup returns CDR1 ENHRY and CDR2 SYGVKD. This CDR3 region has 16 residues. For the CDR3, the DNA is TGTGCCATCAGTGAGCTAGCGGGGGGGTATGACTACGAGCAGTACTTC. It codes for CAISELAGGYDYEQYF.

Here the CDR3 reads CASRDRGNTEAFF. The CDR3 bases are TGCGCCAGCAGGGACAGAGGTAACACTGAAGCTTTCTTT. The chain links TRBV5-1 to TRBJ1-1; possible D gene TRBD1, 6 bases. Deletions cut 5 bases from V and 2 bases from J, with 10 bases between. This CDR3 comprises 13 residues. Germline CDR1 reads SGHRS; CDR2 reads YFSETQ.

The J gene is TRBJ2-7, the V gene TRBV5-1; D is unclear. V lost 1 base and J lost 1, with 12 bases in between. The CDR3 is 15 residues long. The germline V gene has CDR1 SGHRS and CDR2 YFSETQ. The CDR3 region is CASSLTDIVSYEQYF. In DNA, the CDR3 is TGCGCCAGCAGCTTGACCGACATAGTATCCTACGAGCAGTACTTC.

This clone has more than one count but fewer than ten. The chain couples TRBV27 to TRBJ2-7, with a possible D match to TRBD1 (6 bases). The CDR3 runs to 13 residues. Germline-derived CDR1 and CDR2 are MNHEY and SMNVEV (reference sequence). Trimming took off 2 bases at V and 3 bases at J, with 8 bases between the two ends. The CDR3 loop is CASSLTGNYEQYF. In nucleotides, the CDR3 is TGTGCCAGCAGTTTAACAGGGAACTACGAGCAGTACTTC.

J is TRBJ1-2 and V is TRBV4-2; the match to TRBD1 covers 10 bases. V was clipped by 4 bases and J by 5 bases; unmatched bases: 13. The CDR3 spans 17 residues. From germline, CDR1 is LGHNA and CDR2 YNFKEQ. The CDR3 region is CASSRVTTGGEGYGYTF. CDR3 bases: TGTGCCAGCAGCCGCGTTACGACAGGGGGCGAGGGGTATGGCTACACCTTC.

The chain is built from TRBV18 and TRBJ1-3, with a possible D match to TRBD1 (6 bases). The CDR3 contains 15 residues. V lost 0 bases and J 4 bases, leaving 10 bases between the germline ends. The germline gives CDR1 KGHSH, CDR2 LQKENI. The CDR3 sequence is CASSPPGAGGNTIYF. CDR3 nucleotide sequence: TGTGCCAGCTCACCACCGGGGGCAGGAGGAAACACCATATATTTT. Full variable domain (remainder filled in from reference TRBV18 and TRBJ1-3): NAGVMQNPRHLVRRRGQEARLRCSPMKGHSHVYWYRQLPEEGLKFMVYLQKENIIDESGMPKERFSAEFPKEGPSILRIQQVVRGDSAAYFCASSPPGAGGNTIYFGEGSWLTVV.

This chain uses TRBV11-3 with TRBJ2-2; 7 bases are shared with TRBD2. This CDR3 comprises 15 residues. The V segment lost 5 bases and the J segment 2 bases; nucleotides outside the gene matches: 5. CDR1 is SGHNT, CDR2 YENEEA, per germline. In DNA, the CDR3 is TGTGCCAGCAGCCCCAGCGGGACCAACACCGGGGAGCTGTTTTTT. Amino acids: CASSPSGTNTGELFF.

The chain recombines TRBV19 with TRBJ1-5, with TRBD1 as a possible D gene (5 bases). V was clipped by 3 bases and J by 0 bases, with 12 bases between them. Germline V CDR1 and CDR2: LNHDA, SQIVND (reference sequence). This CDR3 region has 16 residues. The CDR3 coding sequence is TGTGCCAGTAGTATTACAGGCATGATTAGCAATCAGCCCCAGCATTTT. Its translation is CASSITGMISNQPQHF. Combining the CDR3 with reference TRBV19 and TRBJ1-5 gives the whole variable domain DGGITQSPKYLFRKEGQNVTLSCEQNLNHDAMYWYRQDPGQGLRLIYYSQIVNDFQKGDIAEGYSVSREKKESFPLTVTSAQKNPTAFYLCASSITGMISNQPQHFGDGTRLSIL.

The chain couples TRBV2 to TRBJ1-6, with 8 bases identical to TRBD1. The CDR3 contains 15 residues. V lost 7 bases to trimming and J lost 3 bases; unmatched junction nucleotides: 5. Germline assignment: CDR1 SNHLY and CDR2 FYNNEI. The CDR3 DNA reads as TGTGCCAGCAACGAAGACAGGGGCTATAATTCACCCCTCCACTTT. Amino acid sequence: CASNEDRGYNSPLHF.

The rearrangement uses TRBV29-1 and TRBJ2-3; perhaps TRBD1 as D (6 bases). The germline CDR1 and CDR2 sequences are SQVTM and ANQGSEA. The CDR3 contains 13 residues. V was cut by 8 bases and J by 1 base, with 13 bases left in between. CDR3 loop: CSLQGPGTDTQYF. CDR3 DNA: TGCAGCCTACAGGGCCCGGGCACAGATACGCAGTATTTT.

V gene TRBV7-9 combines with J gene TRBJ2-1, with D uncertain. The CDR3 loop spans 11 amino acids. Germline V CDR1 and CDR2: SEHNR, FQNEAQ (reference sequence). The V and J ends lost 4 bases and 6 bases respectively, with 4 bases between them. For the CDR3, the DNA is TGTGCCAGCAGCTCCGGCAATGAGCAGTTCTTC. Residues: CASSSGNEQFF.

The CDR3 DNA sequence: TGCAGCGTTGAGTGGGAGATTAGCTATGGCTACACCTTC. It yields the protein CSVEWEISYGYTF. The chain employs TRBV29-1 and TRBJ1-2; D not resolved. The CDR3 is 13 amino acids. Germline values: CDR1 SQVTM, CDR2 ANQGSEA. The germline V and J ends were trimmed by 3 bases and 4 bases, with 12 bases remaining between them.

This clone came up once. The DNA for the CDR3 is TGTGCCAGCAGCTTAGAGCTTGCGGCCGGGGAGCTGTTTTTT. It encodes CASSLELAAGELFF. The rearrangement joins TRBV7-9 to TRBJ2-2; D not certain. Per germline, CDR1 SEHNR and CDR2 FQNEAQ (reference sequence). Trimming removed 1 base at V and 6 bases at J, with 9 bases between. This CDR3 comprises 14 residues.

The chain recombines TRBV11-2 with TRBJ2-3, with D possibly TRBD2 on 5 matching bases. Looked up from germline, CDR1 is SGHAT and CDR2 is FQNNGV. There are 13 residues in the CDR3. V gave up 4 bases and J gave up 9 bases, with 14 bases separating them. CDR3 in DNA: TGTGCCAGCAGCTACGTCCTTGGGGAGACGCAGTATTTT. Translation gives CASSYVLGETQYF.

This sequence joins TRBV2 and TRBJ1-4; 8 bases are a match to TRBD1. CDR3 size: 14 residues. Germline V gene lookup returns CDR1 SNHLY and CDR2 FYNNEI. J was trimmed by 11 bases and V by 6 bases; bases with no gene match: 11. CDR3 nucleotide sequence: TGTGCCAGCAGAACGGGACAGGCTCAGCGGAAACTGTTTTTT. Encoded protein: CASRTGQAQRKLFF.

The chain couples TRBV11-3 to TRBJ2-7; 10 positions agree with TRBD2. This CDR3 is 16 amino acids long. The J segment lost 3 bases and the V segment lost 5 bases, leaving 10 bases of the junction unmatched. CDR1 SGHNT and CDR2 YENEEA come from the germline V gene. This CDR3 reads CASSVGTSASNYEQYF. The CDR3 DNA sequence: TGTGCCAGCAGCGTAGGGACTAGCGCATCAAACTACGAGCAGTACTTC.

The V call is TRBV5-6, the J call TRBJ1-6, with 10 bases matching TRBD1. The V gene end was trimmed by 3 bases and the J gene end by 6 bases; junction bases not matched to a gene: 9. CDR3 size: 17 residues. From germline, CDR1 is SGHDT and CDR2 YYEEEE. CDR3 amino acids: CASSSPDRGRLNSPLHF. CDR3 nucleotide sequence: TGTGCCAGCAGCTCGCCAGACAGGGGGCGACTTAATTCACCCCTCCACTTT.